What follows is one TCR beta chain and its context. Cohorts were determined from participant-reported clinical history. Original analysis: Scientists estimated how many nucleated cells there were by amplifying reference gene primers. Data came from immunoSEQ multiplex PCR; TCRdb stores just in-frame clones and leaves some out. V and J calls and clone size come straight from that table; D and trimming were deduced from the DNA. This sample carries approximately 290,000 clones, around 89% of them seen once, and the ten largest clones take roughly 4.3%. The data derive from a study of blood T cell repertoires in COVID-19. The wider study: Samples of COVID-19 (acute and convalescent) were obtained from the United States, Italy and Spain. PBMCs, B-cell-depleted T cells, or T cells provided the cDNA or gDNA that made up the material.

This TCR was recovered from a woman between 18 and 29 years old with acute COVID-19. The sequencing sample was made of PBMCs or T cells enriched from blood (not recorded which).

The CDR3 DNA reads as TGTGCCAGCAGTGATGGCGGGAGGGCCGGGTTAAGCTCCTACAATGAGCAGTTCTTC. Its protein product is CASSDGGRAGLSSYNEQFF. This sequence joins TRBV2 and TRBJ2-1, with 9 bases aligning to TRBD2. Trimming at V came to 3 bases and at J to 0 bases, leaving 12 bases not matched to a gene. The CDR3 sequence is 19 residues long. CDR1 is SNHLY and CDR2 is FYNNEI in the germline V gene.